This is a list of T cell receptor beta chains from one sample in a study of radiotherapy plus CTLA-4 blockade in lung cancer. Profiling relied on immunoSEQ multiplex PCR, and the TCRdb table lists in-frame clones only, not all of them. The table lists 49,000 or so clones, 76% of them singletons. Source: peripheral blood, taken from a patient treated with radiotherapy plus ipilimumab. The receptors shown here come from a human donor with non-small cell lung cancer who had stable disease on radiotherapy plus ipilimumab. Each CDR3 is given with its conserved first and last residue. The D gene is left open where the match is weak. Part of the rows lack a size; the others show once, few, many or a class for expanded clones.

CASSAQVGGGEQYF TGTGCCAGCTCAGCCCAGGTGGGCGGGGGCGAGCAGTACTTC NA TRBJ2-7 TRBD2 TRBV18
CASSQYSATNEKLFF TGTGCCAGCAGTCAATACAGTGCAACTAATGAAAAACTGTTTTTT NA TRBJ1-4 NA TRBV27
CASSLVQGSGRTEAFF TGTGCCAGCAGCTTAGTGCAGGGTTCCGGTCGCACTGAAGCTTTCTTT few TRBJ1-1 NA TRBV7-2
CASTGLAGGNTGELFF TGTGCCAGCACGGGACTAGCGGGGGGAAACACCGGGGAGCTGTTTTTT NA TRBJ2-2 TRBD2 TRBV27
CASSLEVGGTDTQYF TGCGCCAGCAGCTTGGAGGTCGGGGGCACAGATACGCAGTATTTT NA TRBJ2-3 NA TRBV5-1
CASSITNDQPQHF TGTGCCAGCAGTATCACCAACGATCAGCCCCAGCATTTT NA TRBJ1-5 NA TRBV6-6
CASSPQGTDADTQYF TGTGCCAGCAGTCCTCAGGGGACAGATGCAGATACGCAGTATTTT NA TRBJ2-3 TRBD1 TRBV6-5
CSVVVGDYGYTF TGCAGCGTAGTTGTGGGAGACTATGGCTACACCTTC NA TRBJ1-2 NA TRBV29-1
CASSLLGGANTEAFF TGTGCCAGCAGCTTATTAGGGGGCGCAAACACTGAAGCTTTCTTT NA TRBJ1-1 TRBD1 TRBV11-2
CASSNLDGGTDNYGYTF TGTGCCAGTAGTAACCTTGATGGGGGGACAGATAACTATGGCTACACCTTC NA TRBJ1-2 TRBD1 TRBV19
CASSGKQGMDTEAFF TGTGCCAGCAGCGGGAAACAGGGAATGGACACTGAAGCTTTCTTT NA TRBJ1-1 NA TRBV9
CASSQAFSYEQYF TGCGCCAGCAGCCAAGCTTTCTCCTACGAGCAGTACTTC once TRBJ2-7 NA TRBV4-3
CASSRIEGTEAFF TGTGCCAGCTCTCGAATTGAGGGAACTGAAGCTTTCTTT NA TRBJ1-1 NA TRBV18
CASSLASGANGNTIYF TGTGCCAGCAGCTTAGCGTCAGGGGCTAATGGAAACACCATATATTTT NA TRBJ1-3 NA TRBV7-6
CASSFRDFNSPLHF TGTGCCAGCAGCTTCCGGGACTTTAATTCACCCCTCCACTTT once TRBJ1-6 NA TRBV5-4
CASNLLRDGPTGELFF TGTGCCAGCAACCTCCTCCGGGACGGACCCACCGGGGAGCTGTTTTTT NA TRBJ2-2 NA TRBV28
CASSLSGIGNQPQHF TGTGCCAGCAGTTTATCAGGGATTGGCAATCAGCCCCAGCATTTT NA TRBJ1-5 NA TRBV28
CASRTLEGTEQFF TGTGCCAGCAGAACCCTAGAAGGGACCGAGCAGTTCTTC NA TRBJ2-1 NA TRBV27
CASSQAREFSYEQYF TGCGCCAGCAGCCAAGCACGGGAGTTTTCCTACGAGCAGTACTTC once TRBJ2-7 NA TRBV4-3
CATGGSQDSPLHF TGTGCCACAGGGGGAAGTCAGGATTCACCCCTCCACTTT NA TRBJ1-6 NA TRBV15
CASSSQDRLINSPLHF TGTGCCAGCAGCTCCCAAGATCGGCTGATTAATTCACCCCTCCACTTT NA TRBJ1-6 NA TRBV27
CASSLDSGANVLTF TGTGCCAGCAGCTTAGACTCTGGGGCCAACGTCCTGACTTTC NA TRBJ2-6 NA TRBV5-8
CASSDSGTGRDEQFF TGTGCCAGCAGTGACTCCGGGACAGGGAGGGATGAGCAGTTCTTC once TRBJ2-1 TRBD1 TRBV6-4
CASSLVGQVNQPQHF TGTGCCAGCAGCTTAGTGGGACAGGTTAATCAGCCCCAGCATTTT NA TRBJ1-5 TRBD1 TRBV7-2
CASSQVAGDNYGYTF TGCGCCAGCAGCCAAGTCGCAGGGGACAACTATGGCTACACCTTC few TRBJ1-2 NA TRBV4-1
CASSRQGPQETQYF TGTGCCAGCAGCCGACAGGGACCCCAAGAGACCCAGTACTTC few TRBJ2-5 TRBD1 TRBV6-5
CASSLIDNQPQHF TGTGCCAGCAGCTTGATCGACAATCAGCCCCAGCATTTT NA TRBJ1-5 NA TRBV7-2
CASSEGGGSGANVLTF TGTGCCAGCAGTGAAGGTGGGGGTTCTGGGGCCAACGTCCTGACTTTC NA TRBJ2-6 NA TRBV2
CASSFRQGLAGELFF TGTGCCAGCAGTTTCCGACAGGGCCTAGCCGGGGAGCTGTTTTTT NA TRBJ2-2 TRBD1 TRBV27
CASSPSGLLPQHF TGTGCCAGCAGCCCCAGCGGACTTTTGCCCCAGCATTTT NA TRBJ1-5 NA TRBV7-2
CASSYGGGYTEAFF TGTGCCAGCAGTTATGGGGGCGGGTACACTGAAGCTTTCTTT NA TRBJ1-1 NA TRBV6-6